Below are 12 T cell receptor beta chains sequenced from a single sample in a study of identical twins. TCRdb re-analysed the 5' RACE reads in MiXCR, keeping a single row per CDR3 protein. The sample holds approximately 700,000 distinct CDR3 sequences, 15% to 20% seen once. These same records also appear under a second study, on T cells expressing NK-cell markers.

Sequenced sample: PBMCs. Receptors were obtained from a woman aged 18-30 years in good health.

This clonotype was seen more than once but under ten times. This chain connects TRBV20-1 to TRBJ1-1; TRBD1 might be the D (5 bases). Looked up from germline, CDR1 is DFQATT and CDR2 is SNEGSKA (reference sequence). Trimming removed 3 bases at V and 5 bases at J, with 13 bases between. CDR3 length: 13 residues. The DNA for the CDR3 is TGCAGTGCTAGGTATGGGGCACTAACTGAAGCTTTCTTT. Encoded protein: CSARYGALTEAFF.

The genes are TRBV4-2 and TRBJ2-3; TRBD2 matches 10 bases. With V trimmed by 3 bases and J by 3 bases, 6 bases remained unmatched. This CDR3 region has 16 residues. Germline V lookup: CDR1 LGHNA, CDR2 YNFKEQ. The CDR3: CASSQPSGGATDTQYF. CDR3 nucleotides: TGTGCCAGCAGCCAGCCTAGCGGGGGCGCAACAGATACGCAGTATTTT.

The chain employs TRBV20-1 and TRBJ2-3, with D hard to call. With 2 bases removed from V and 3 bases from J, the gap between germline ends came to 12 bases. From germline, CDR1 is DFQATT and CDR2 SNEGSKA (reference sequence). The CDR3 is made up of 14 amino acids. CDR3 DNA: TGCAGTGCTAGATTTGCAGCGCGGACAGATACGCAGTATTTT. This encodes CSARFAARTDTQYF.

Only a few counts were recorded for this clonotype. The rearrangement links TRBV12-3 or TRBV12-4 to TRBJ1-2; D is undetermined. The CDR3 sequence is 13 residues long. Trimming stripped 3 bases from V and 0 bases from J, with 5 bases between. CDR3 sequence reads: CASSFPTNYGYTF. The DNA of the CDR3 is TGTGCCAGCAGTTTCCCCACTAACTATGGCTACACCTTC.

The rearrangement joins TRBV7-9 to TRBJ2-3; D is unresolved. Trimming removed 3 bases at V and 4 bases at J, with 11 bases between. The CDR3 consists of 14 residues. Germline V gene lookup returns CDR1 SEHNR and CDR2 FQNEAQ (reference sequence). The chain's CDR3 is CASSFTTHSDTQYF. The CDR3 DNA follows: TGTGCCAGCAGCTTCACGACTCACTCAGATACGCAGTATTTT.

This chain joins TRBV24-1 and TRBJ2-2; 9 nucleotides match TRBD1. The junction had 12 bases not matched to a gene; V was cut back by 5 bases and J by 0 bases. This CDR3 is built from 19 residues. Germline CDR1 and CDR2: KGHDR and SFDVKD. CDR3 DNA: TGTGCCACCAGTGCCGTGAGGGACAGGGCACACGCGAACACCGGGGAGCTGTTTTTT. Protein product: CATSAVRDRAHANTGELFF.

This clonotype has just a few counts. The rearrangement joins TRBV6-1 to TRBJ1-2; D may be TRBD1 (5 bases). The CDR3 runs to 14 residues. V was shortened by 6 bases and J by 4 bases, with 15 bases between the two germline ends. The V gene's germline CDR1 is MNHNS and CDR2 SASEGT. The CDR3 sequence is CASRKRWDGYGYTF. The CDR3, as DNA: TGTGCCAGCAGGAAAAGATGGGACGGCTATGGCTACACCTTC.

The gene calls are TRBV5-1 and TRBJ2-7; D perhaps matches TRBD1 (6 bases). V was clipped by 5 bases and J by 0 bases, with 9 bases between them. Germline values: CDR1 SGHRS, CDR2 YFSETQ. The CDR3 is made up of 13 amino acids. CDR3 sequence reads: CASRPDSSYEQYF. As DNA, the CDR3 is TGCGCCAGCAGACCGGACAGCTCCTACGAGCAGTACTTC.

The J gene is TRBJ2-3, the V gene TRBV12-3 or TRBV12-4; perhaps D is TRBD1 or TRBD2 (6 bases each). The CDR3 contains 15 residues. The ends were cut back, 5 bases at V and 2 bases at J, with 14 bases in the middle. CDR3 loop: CASSIVTGATDTQYF. CDR3 bases: TGTGCCAGCAGTATCGTGACGGGGGCCACAGATACGCAGTATTTT.

This clonotype has more than one count but fewer than ten. CDR3 nucleotides: TGTGCCAGCAGTTACTTGGGTAGGGGAGAGACCCAGTACTTC. Its translation: CASSYLGRGETQYF. This chain joins TRBV6-5 and TRBJ2-5, with D possibly matching TRBD1 (5 bases). Trimming took 1 base from V and 4 from J, leaving 10 bases between them. The germline V gene encodes CDR1 MNHEY and CDR2 SVGAGI. The CDR3 loop spans 14 amino acids.

This clonotype was observed a handful of times. The chain employs TRBV5-1 and TRBJ1-2; D gene uncertain. Germline assignment: CDR1 SGHRS and CDR2 YFSETQ. The CDR3 consists of 14 residues. V lost 4 bases, J lost 0 bases, and 10 bases lay in between. CDR3 sequence reads: CASSDSLANYGYTF. The CDR3 nucleotides are TGCGCCAGCAGCGACTCCCTAGCTAACTATGGCTACACCTTC.

The sample holds a few counts of this clonotype. The J gene is TRBJ1-5, the V gene TRBV6-1, with a tentative D call TRBD1 (5 bases). The V gene lost 5 bases and the J gene lost 2 bases, with 16 bases spanning the gap. This CDR3 region has 16 residues. The germline gives CDR1 MNHNS, CDR2 SASEGT. CDR3 sequence: CASSPPAWGGNQPQHF. For the CDR3, the DNA is TGTGCCAGCAGTCCCCCGGCGTGGGGCGGCAATCAGCCCCAGCATTTT.